The 26 T cell receptor beta chains listed next were all sequenced from one sample in a study of human T cells and chemical hapten exposure. TCRdb re-analysed the RACE reads in MiXCR, keeping a single row per CDR3 protein. The sample lists a few hundred thousand distinct CDR3 sequences, just under 8% occurring once. This sample's time point: pre-sensitization, week 0. Sample treatment: therapeutic diphenylcyclopropenone sensitization with weekly scalp DPC. Sequencing used whole blood, obtained in connection with sensitization to the hapten diphenylcyclopropenone (DPC). The origin of the receptors is a man aged 18 to 29 with alopecia areata. Some clones in this sample may be carry-over from other donors' samples.

In this sample, this clonotype turned up many times. This chain joins TRBV6-2 or TRBV6-3 and TRBJ2-7; 9 nucleotides line up with TRBD1. This CDR3 comprises 14 residues. The trim removed 1 base at V and 4 bases at J, leaving 2 bases unmatched. CDR1 and CDR2 from the germline V gene are MNHEY and SVGEGT. The chain's CDR3 is CASSYFGQGYEQYF. The CDR3 coding sequence is TGTGCCAGCAGTTACTTCGGACAGGGGTACGAGCAGTACTTC.

This clonotype occurred a few times. The chain has TRBV20-1 and TRBJ2-6; D gene uncertain. In germline, CDR1 is DFQATT, CDR2 SNEGSKA (reference sequence). Trimming pared 6 bases from V and 0 bases from J, leaving 12 bases between. The CDR3 length is 15 residues. CDR3 bases: TGCAGTGCAAAATATTACAGCTCTGGGGCCAACGTCCTGACTTTC. Translation: CSAKYYSSGANVLTF.

J is TRBJ1-5 and V is TRBV28; D remains ambiguous. CDR3 size: 14 residues. The germline gives CDR1 MDHEN, CDR2 SYDVKM. Trimming cost V 6 bases and J 2 bases, with 11 bases left between them. The CDR3 sequence: CASSVWGGNQPQHF. CDR3 coding DNA: TGTGCCAGCAGCGTCTGGGGAGGCAATCAGCCCCAGCATTTT.

The sample holds a few counts of this clonotype. The rearrangement joins TRBV6-4 to TRBJ2-2; the match to TRBD2 covers 10 bases. The J segment lost 0 bases and the V segment lost 0 bases, leaving 10 bases of the junction unmatched. CDR1 and CDR2 (germline): MRHNA, SNTAGT. CDR3 size: 20 residues. The CDR3 here is CASSDSGLAGAFANTGELFF. The CDR3, as DNA: TGTGCCAGCAGTGACTCGGGGCTAGCGGGGGCCTTCGCGAACACCGGGGAGCTGTTTTTT.

In this sample, this clonotype turned up many times. The rearrangement joins TRBV2 to TRBJ2-3, with 8 bases identical to TRBD2. Germline loops: CDR1 SNHLY, CDR2 FYNNEI. V lost 4 bases to trimming and J lost 2 bases; unmatched junction nucleotides: 5. This CDR3 is built from 15 residues. CDR3 nucleotides: TGTGCCAGCAGTGCAGTGCGGGGGGACACAGATACGCAGTATTTT. As protein: CASSAVRGDTDTQYF.

This clonotype was observed a handful of times. V usage is TRBV11-2 and J usage is TRBJ2-6; D unresolved. The germline V gene has CDR1 SGHAT and CDR2 FQNNGV. There are 15 residues in the CDR3. Trimming left V 2 bases short and J 2 bases short, with 7 bases between. The CDR3 region has the DNA TGTGCCAGCAGCTTACCCCGTCCTGGGGCCAACGTCCTGACTTTC. Protein product: CASSLPRPGANVLTF.

The V gene is TRBV20-1, the J gene TRBJ1-6; D is possibly TRBD1 (6 bases). The CDR3 length is 14 residues. V lost 7 bases to trimming and J lost 8 bases, with 18 bases between them. Per the germline V gene, CDR1 is DFQATT and CDR2 is SNEGSKA (reference sequence). CDR3 DNA sequence: TGCAGTGGGAGACAGGCCGGCGAATATTCACCCCTCCACTTT. Translation gives CSGRQAGEYSPLHF.

CDR3 amino acids: CASSLPRDSFNEKLFF. The CDR3 coding sequence is TGTGCCAGCAGTCTACCCCGGGACAGCTTTAATGAAAAACTGTTTTTT. V usage is TRBV12-3 or TRBV12-4 and J usage is TRBJ1-4, with 7 bases fitting TRBD1. The CDR3 loop spans 16 amino acids. Losses at the gene ends were 5 bases for V and 4 bases for J; bases not matched to a gene: 10.

This chain joins TRBV9 and TRBJ2-7; no clear D gene. Germline assignment: CDR1 SGDLS and CDR2 YYNGEE. The CDR3 has 15 amino acids. With 0 bases removed from V and 3 bases from J, the gap between germline ends came to 13 bases. The CDR3 DNA reads as TGTGCCAGCAGCGTAGGAAAGGACCGACACTACGAGCAGTACTTC. As protein: CASSVGKDRHYEQYF. Combining the CDR3 with reference TRBV9 and TRBJ2-7 gives the whole variable domain DSGVTQTPKHLITATGQRVTLRCSPRSGDLSVYWYQQSLDQGLQFLIQYYNGEERAKGNILERFSAQQFPDLHSELNLSSLELGDSALYFCASSVGKDRHYEQYFGPGTRLTVT.

This clonotype was seen more than once but under ten times. The rearrangement joins TRBV6-2 or TRBV6-3 to TRBJ2-1; 11 positions agree with TRBD2. Trimming at V came to 3 bases and at J to 5 bases, leaving 6 bases not matched to a gene. In germline, CDR1 is MNHEY, CDR2 SVGEGT. CDR3 length: 16 residues. The DNA of the CDR3 is TGTGCCAGCAGTTATTCCCTAGCGGGGGGAAACAATGAGCAGTTCTTC. This codes for CASSYSLAGGNNEQFF.

The table lists this clonotype with many counts. This chain joins TRBV5-6 and TRBJ2-3; D not certain. This CDR3 is built from 12 residues. V gave up 4 bases and J gave up 6 bases, with 9 bases separating them. CDR1 is SGHDT, CDR2 YYEEEE, per germline. The CDR3 sequence: CASSGEVDTQYF. In nucleotides, the CDR3 is TGTGCCAGCAGCGGTGAGGTGGATACGCAGTATTTT.

This clonotype turned up a few times. This sequence joins TRBV5-1 and TRBJ1-5; D might be TRBD1 (5 bases). Looked up from germline, CDR1 is SGHRS and CDR2 is YFSETQ. V was pared by 6 bases and J by 6 bases, with 16 bases between. This CDR3 spans 14 amino acids. The chain's CDR3 is CASKLSLGGQPQHF. The CDR3 DNA reads TGCGCCAGCAAATTATCCTTGGGGGGTCAGCCCCAGCATTTT.

This clonotype was seen at least ten times. The chain has TRBV6-5 and TRBJ1-1, with D perhaps TRBD1 (6 bases). V gave up 4 bases and J gave up 5 bases, with 26 bases separating them. The CDR3 loop spans 18 amino acids. Germline V gene sequence: CDR1 MNHEY, CDR2 SVGAGI. The CDR3 DNA reads TGTGCCAGCAGTTCCCTTGACATTCCGGGACATTCGAGGACTGAAGCTTTCTTT. This codes for CASSSLDIPGHSRTEAFF.

This clonotype was counted many times. The rearrangement links TRBV7-2 to TRBJ1-1, with D possibly being TRBD1 (5 bases). The CDR3 contains 14 residues. The germline CDR1 and CDR2 sequences are SGHTA and FQGNSA. V shed 5 bases and J shed 12 bases, with 22 bases lying between them. The CDR3 spells CASSRLSGAGPTFF. The CDR3 region has the DNA TGTGCCAGCAGCCGCCTCAGCGGGGCAGGGCCAACTTTCTTT.

The chain has TRBV4-1 and TRBJ2-7; 7 bases fit TRBD2. The J segment lost 6 bases and the V segment lost 3 bases, leaving 11 bases of the junction unmatched. There are 15 residues in the CDR3. Looked up from germline, CDR1 is MGHRA and CDR2 is YSYEKL. The CDR3, as DNA: TGCGCCAGCAGCCAGCCCGGGAGGTATCTCGGCGAGCAGTACTTC. It specifies CASSQPGRYLGEQYF.

This clonotype was detected only a few times. The rearrangement links TRBV12-3 or TRBV12-4 to TRBJ2-7; the match to TRBD1 covers 10 bases. This CDR3 contains 15 residues. The ends lost 6 bases at V and 4 bases at J; junction bases unmatched: 9. The CDR3 reads CASSPQGTGVYEQYF. DNA for the CDR3: TGTGCCAGCAGCCCCCAGGGGACAGGGGTTTACGAGCAGTACTTC.

Only a few counts were recorded for this clonotype. The chain combines TRBV12-3 or TRBV12-4 with TRBJ1-2; weak D call: TRBD1 (6 bases). V was trimmed by 5 bases and J by 2 bases, leaving 9 bases between them. CDR3 length: 13 residues. Written as DNA, the CDR3 is TGTGCCAGCAGTAAGGGGGTAAACTATGGCTACACCTTC. Its protein product is CASSKGVNYGYTF.

The CDR3, as DNA: TGTGCCAGCAGCTTGGGGACCCCCTCTGAAGCTTTCTTT. Its translation: CASSLGTPSEAFF. The genes are TRBV5-6 and TRBJ1-1; D not certain. From germline, CDR1 is SGHDT and CDR2 YYEEEE. The CDR3 totals 13 residues. V dropped 0 bases and J dropped 6 bases, with 9 bases sitting between them.

V and J are TRBV4-2 and TRBJ2-5; 9 bases are shared with TRBD2. The CDR3 has 11 residues. The V segment lost 8 bases and the J segment 14 bases; nucleotides outside the gene matches: 9. Germline CDR1 LGHNA, CDR2 YNFKEQ. The CDR3 here is CASSLAGMVYF. CDR3 sequence (DNA): TGTGCCAGCTCCCTAGCGGGGATGGTCTACTTC.

This clonotype was counted at least ten times. The rearrangement uses TRBV28 and TRBJ2-7; D call uncertain. The CDR3 has 15 residues. The V end lost 3 bases, the J end lost 0 bases, and 12 bases lay between the germline ends. Germline values: CDR1 MDHEN, CDR2 SYDVKM. The CDR3 sequence is CASSFGALSSYEQYF. The CDR3 DNA follows: TGTGCCAGCAGTTTCGGTGCGCTTAGCTCCTACGAGCAGTACTTC.

This clonotype appeared many times. This sequence joins TRBV6-2 or TRBV6-3 and TRBJ1-1; D not certain. The germline CDR1 and CDR2 sequences are MNHEY and SVGEGT. Trimming cost V 2 bases and J 1 base, with 8 bases left between them. The CDR3 loop spans 14 amino acids. The CDR3 bases are TGTGCCAGCAGTTACCGGTCAGAGAACACTGAAGCTTTCTTT. The encoded protein is CASSYRSENTEAFF.

This clonotype was seen a handful of times. The chain carries TRBV11-2 and TRBJ2-1; 9 bases line up with TRBD1. Germline CDR1 is SGHAT and CDR2 is FQNNGV. V dropped 5 bases and J dropped 3; count of bases not matched to a gene: 14. The CDR3 sequence is 18 residues long. The CDR3 loop is CASSTPLTGGADYNEQFF. CDR3 in DNA: TGTGCCAGCAGCACCCCCCTTACAGGGGGCGCCGACTACAATGAGCAGTTCTTC. Combining the CDR3 with reference TRBV11-2 and TRBJ2-1 gives the whole variable domain EAGVAQSPRYKIIEKRQSVAFWCNPISGHATLYWYQQILGQGPKLLIQFQNNGVVDDSQLPKDRFSAERLKGVDSTLKIQPAKLEDSAVYLCASSTPLTGGADYNEQFFGPGTRLTVL.

V usage is TRBV29-1 and J usage is TRBJ2-3; either TRBD1 or TRBD2 may supply D (6 bases each). The CDR3 runs to 14 residues. Trimming took off 6 bases at V and 4 bases at J, with 17 bases between the two ends. Germline V gives CDR1 SQVTM, CDR2 ANQGSEA. The CDR3 sequence: CSVEAARGADTQYF. CDR3 in DNA: TGCAGCGTAGAGGCAGCTAGGGGGGCAGATACGCAGTATTTT.

This clonotype was observed a few times. The chain employs TRBV9 and TRBJ1-2, with 11 bases fitting TRBD1. The CDR3 spans 15 residues. Trimming cost V 4 bases and J 2 bases; bases outside gene matches: 4. In germline, CDR1 is SGDLS, CDR2 YYNGEE. As DNA, the CDR3 is TGTGCCAGCAGCAAAGGGACAGGGGGAAACTATGGCTACACCTTC. This sequence encodes CASSKGTGGNYGYTF.

The chain has TRBV11-2 and TRBJ1-1; 7 bases match TRBD1. This CDR3 comprises 14 residues. Germline V gene sequence: CDR1 SGHAT, CDR2 FQNNGV. With 2 bases clipped from V and 3 bases from J, the junction kept 3 bases outside the gene matches. For the CDR3, the DNA is TGTGCCAGCAGCTTATCCAGGGGGTACACTGAAGCTTTCTTT. Amino acid sequence: CASSLSRGYTEAFF.

This sequence joins TRBV5-1 and TRBJ1-1; 9 positions agree with TRBD1. The CDR3 is 15 residues long. CDR1 and CDR2 from the germline V gene are SGHRS and YFSETQ. Trimming took 0 bases from V and 5 from J; bases not matched to a gene: 5. The CDR3 sequence: CASSLAGQGRTEAFF. CDR3 bases: TGCGCCAGCAGCTTGGCGGGACAGGGAAGAACTGAAGCTTTCTTT. The full variable domain, completed using reference TRBV5-1 and TRBJ1-1, is KAGVTQTPRYLIKTRGQQVTLSCSPISGHRSVSWYQQTPGQGLQFLFEYFSETQRNKGNFPGRFSGRQFSNSRSEMNVSTLELGDSALYLCASSLAGQGRTEAFFGQGTRLTVV.